The 19 T cell receptor beta chains in this list originate from one sample, sequenced in a study of blood T cell repertoires in COVID-19. Sequencing used immunoSEQ multiplex PCR; TCRdb keeps in-frame clones, though not all of them. The profile covers approximately 160,000 clones, with approximately 87% appearing a single time and approximately 4.4% taken by the ten largest. Sequenced: PBMCs or T cells enriched from blood (not recorded which). The receptors derive from a woman in her 50s who had recovered from COVID-19.

The chain has TRBV10-3 and TRBJ2-3, with D unclear. V dropped 3 bases and J dropped 3 bases, with 4 bases sitting between them. This CDR3 comprises 12 residues. In germline, CDR1 is ENHRY, CDR2 SYGVKD. The CDR3 DNA reads as TGTGCCATCAGTGAATCGACAGATACGCAGTATTTT. It codes for CAISESTDTQYF.

The CDR3 spells CAISEPGGYEQYV. The DNA of the CDR3 is TGTGCCATCAGCGAGCCAGGGGGGTACGAGCAGTACGTC. V usage is TRBV10-3 and J usage is TRBJ2-7; tentatively, D is TRBD1 (7 bases). V lost 6 bases, J lost 4 bases, and 13 bases lay in between. Germline CDR1 and CDR2: ENHRY and SYGVKD. This CDR3 region has 13 residues.

The chain joins TRBV5-4 to TRBJ2-3, with D maybe TRBD2 (6 bases). Trimming left V 0 bases short and J 13 bases short, with 21 bases between. Looked up from germline, CDR1 is SGHNT and CDR2 is YYREEE (reference sequence). There are 15 residues in the CDR3. The CDR3 region is CASSLASGAITREYF. CDR3 nucleotide sequence: TGTGCCAGCAGCTTGGCTTCGGGAGCCATCACGAGGGAGTATTTT.

This clone ranks as medium-sized (0.01 to 0.1%). The chain combines TRBV6-6 with TRBJ2-1; 9 bases agree with TRBD2. Trimming at V came to 0 bases and at J to 10 bases, leaving 4 bases not matched to a gene. The germline CDR1 and CDR2 sequences are MNHNY and SVGAGI (reference sequence). This CDR3 spans 14 amino acids. The CDR3 reads CASSYSDSGGEQFF. CDR3 nucleotides: TGTGCCAGCAGTTACTCCGATAGCGGGGGAGAGCAGTTCTTC.

The V gene is TRBV20-1, the J gene TRBJ2-3; D is possibly TRBD2 (6 bases). V lost 3 bases and J 6 bases, leaving 19 bases between the germline ends. Looked up from germline, CDR1 is DFQATT and CDR2 is SNEGSKA (reference sequence). The CDR3 runs to 15 residues. The CDR3 sequence: CSASSRAPGGDTQYF. CDR3 sequence (DNA): TGCAGTGCTAGTTCCCGTGCCCCCGGGGGTGATACGCAGTATTTT.

The chain has TRBV19 and TRBJ2-2; no reliable D call. Germline V gene lookup returns CDR1 LNHDA and CDR2 SQIVND (reference sequence). V was pared by 4 bases and J by 6 bases, with 6 bases between. There are 12 residues in the CDR3. The CDR3 here is CASSTRSGELFF. The CDR3 nucleotides read TGTGCCAGTAGTACCAGGTCCGGGGAGCTGTTTTTT.

The J gene is TRBJ1-1, the V gene TRBV12-3 or TRBV12-4, with TRBD1 as a possible D gene (5 bases). V lost 7 bases and J 5 bases, leaving 14 bases between the germline ends. This CDR3 region has 13 residues. Written as DNA, the CDR3 is TGTGCCAGCACACTCAATGGGGGGACTGAAGCTTTCTTT. It is translated as CASTLNGGTEAFF.

The chain combines TRBV9 with TRBJ1-6; a possible D gene is TRBD1 (5 bases). In germline, CDR1 is SGDLS, CDR2 YYNGEE. The CDR3 runs 16 residues. Trimming removed 1 base from V and 7 bases from J, with 15 bases in between. CDR3 sequence reads: CASSVWSQGGNSPLHF. The CDR3 nucleotides read TGTGCCAGCAGCGTATGGAGTCAGGGTGGGAATTCACCCCTCCACTTT.

This clone was seen a single time. The V gene is TRBV9, the J gene TRBJ2-5, with 7 bases lining up with TRBD1. CDR3 length equals 15 residues. Germline values: CDR1 SGDLS, CDR2 YYNGEE. Trimming took 3 bases from V and 0 from J; bases not matched to a gene: 5. The CDR3 nucleotides read TGTGCCAGCAGCGGGATTGGACAGGACCAAGAGACCCAGTACTTC. Protein: CASSGIGQDQETQYF.

The chain couples TRBV6-2 or TRBV6-3 to TRBJ1-5; TRBD1 matches 9 bases. With 1 base clipped from V and 6 bases from J, the junction kept 10 bases outside the gene matches. CDR1 MNHEY and CDR2 SVGEGT come from the germline V gene. There are 17 residues in the CDR3. CDR3 sequence (DNA): TGTGCCAGCAGTTACTTGTGGGGGACAGGGAACAGTCAGCCCCAGCATTTT. This sequence encodes CASSYLWGTGNSQPQHF.

The V call is TRBV4-2, the J call TRBJ2-3; 7 bases fit TRBD2. Per germline, CDR1 LGHNA and CDR2 YNFKEQ. This CDR3 spans 15 amino acids. J was trimmed by 6 bases and V by 4 bases; bases with no gene match: 10. The CDR3 DNA follows: TGTGCCAGCAGCCCCCGGACTAGGGCAGGGGATACGCAGTATTTT. As protein: CASSPRTRAGDTQYF.

This clone was found many times. The genes are TRBV30 and TRBJ2-2; the D gene is possibly TRBD2 (6 bases). Trimming removed 0 bases at V and 6 bases at J, with 14 bases between. The CDR3 extends over 15 amino acids. Germline values: CDR1 GTSNPN, CDR2 SVGIG (reference sequence). CDR3 sequence (DNA): TGTGCCTGGAGTGTTGGCGGGAAGGAGTCCGGGGAGCTGTTTTTT. It codes for CAWSVGGKESGELFF.

The chain uses TRBV11-3 and TRBJ1-1; tentative D call: TRBD1 (6 bases). This CDR3 comprises 14 residues. Trimming left V 4 bases short and J 1 base short, with 10 bases between. CDR1 SGHNT and CDR2 YENEEA come from the germline V gene. In DNA form, the CDR3 reads TGTGCCAGCAGCTCGCAAGGGGGGAACACTGAAGCTTTCTTT. It is translated as CASSSQGGNTEAFF.

In DNA, the CDR3 is TGTGCCAGCAATGCCAGGGCGGAAGGTCAGCCCCAGCATTTT. Translation gives CASNARAEGQPQHF. The chain carries TRBV6-5 and TRBJ1-5, with D possibly being TRBD1 (5 bases). V was pared by 7 bases and J by 6 bases, with 16 bases between. The CDR3 sequence is 14 residues long. Germline values: CDR1 MNHEY, CDR2 SVGAGI.

This chain joins TRBV5-1 and TRBJ1-4, with D tentatively TRBD1 (5 bases). V dropped 4 bases and J dropped 2 bases, with 12 bases sitting between them. The germline V gene has CDR1 SGHRS and CDR2 YFSETQ. This CDR3 is 15 amino acids long. DNA of the CDR3: TGCGCCAGCAGCCCCGGAGGGGCCACTAATGAAAAACTGTTTTTT. Its protein is CASSPGGATNEKLFF.

The chain uses TRBV30 and TRBJ2-6; D might be TRBD2 (5 bases). CDR3 length: 14 residues. Trimming left V 4 bases short and J 1 base short, with 8 bases between. The germline gives CDR1 GTSNPN, CDR2 SVGIG (reference sequence). CDR3 sequence: CAWNSGSGANVLTF. DNA of the CDR3: TGTGCCTGGAACTCGGGGTCTGGGGCCAACGTCCTGACTTTC.

This clone was detected only a few times. This chain uses TRBV5-1 with TRBJ1-4, with 9 nucleotides matching TRBD1. The V gene end was trimmed by 5 bases and the J gene end by 4 bases; junction bases not matched to a gene: 6. The CDR3 runs to 15 residues. Germline lookup yields CDR1 SGHRS and CDR2 YFSETQ. CDR3: CASRGQGQGNEKLFF. The CDR3 bases are TGCGCCAGCAGGGGACAGGGTCAGGGTAATGAAAAACTGTTTTTT.

This clone came up a few times. CDR3 sequence: CAYALGGASYNSPLHF. CDR3 nucleotide sequence: TGTGCCTACGCATTAGGAGGGGCGAGTTATAATTCACCCCTCCACTTT. The gene calls are TRBV30 and TRBJ1-6, with D possibly matching TRBD1 (5 bases). V was shortened by 7 bases and J by 4 bases, with 20 bases between the two germline ends. The CDR3 runs 16 residues. Per the germline V gene, CDR1 is GTSNPN and CDR2 is SVGIG (reference sequence).

The rearrangement links TRBV2 to TRBJ2-2; 7 nucleotides agree with TRBD2. The CDR3 extends over 15 amino acids. V dropped 8 bases and J dropped 0; count of bases not matched to a gene: 6. CDR1 is SNHLY and CDR2 is FYNNEI in the germline V gene. In DNA form, the CDR3 reads TGTGCCAGCCGAGCGGGGACGGCGAACACCGGGGAGCTGTTTTTT. This sequence encodes CASRAGTANTGELFF.